A single sample gave rise to the 30 T cell receptor beta chains below, sequenced in a study of T cells in Graves' hyperthyroidism and ophthalmopathy. Researchers took RNA transcripts and amplified the TCR beta CDR3 regions from them. HTBI primers were the set used in a first-round RT-PCR of the TCR CDR3. TCRdb itself ran the multiplex PCR reads through MiXCR, one entry per CDR3 protein. The sample carries approximately 570,000 distinct CDR3 sequences, approximately 20% recorded once. Specimen: blood. The receptors were gathered from a man between 40 and 49 years old with Graves' ophthalmopathy.

This clonotype turned up a few times. The V and J genes are TRBV14 and TRBJ2-3; D ambiguous. V lost 2 bases and J 4 bases, leaving 10 bases between the germline ends. The germline CDR1 and CDR2 sequences are SGHDN and FVKESK. CDR3 length equals 14 residues. CDR3 bases: TGTGCCAGCAGCCAACGGGTATTCGCAGATACGCAGTATTTT. It codes for CASSQRVFADTQYF.

J is TRBJ2-7 and V is TRBV19; 10 bases match TRBD1. This CDR3 region has 16 residues. The V segment lost 3 bases and the J segment 3 bases; nucleotides outside the gene matches: 8. CDR1 and CDR2 (germline): LNHDA, SQIVND (reference sequence). The CDR3 sequence is CASSMSGTGELYEQYF. In DNA form, the CDR3 reads TGTGCCAGTAGTATGAGTGGGACAGGGGAACTCTACGAGCAGTACTTC.

In this sample, this clonotype turned up many times. The J gene is TRBJ1-1, the V gene TRBV20-1; D may be TRBD1 (5 bases). Deletions cut 6 bases from V and 0 bases from J, with 14 bases between. Germline CDR1 and CDR2: DFQATT and SNEGSKA (reference sequence). The CDR3 loop spans 14 amino acids. The CDR3 loop is CSAHRQPMNTEAFF. The CDR3 DNA sequence: TGCAGTGCCCACCGACAGCCAATGAACACTGAAGCTTTCTTT.

The chain joins TRBV20-1 to TRBJ2-1; D gene uncertain. Germline CDR1 is DFQATT and CDR2 is SNEGSKA (reference sequence). The length of the CDR3 is 13 residues. V was trimmed by 0 bases and J by 8 bases, leaving 11 bases between them. The CDR3 loop is CSARDGRAHEQFF. CDR3 sequence (DNA): TGCAGTGCTAGAGATGGTAGGGCCCATGAGCAGTTCTTC.

This chain joins TRBV5-1 and TRBJ2-5; 9 nucleotides line up with TRBD2. With V trimmed by 4 bases and J by 2 bases, 6 bases remained unmatched. Germline values: CDR1 SGHRS, CDR2 YFSETQ. The CDR3 is 15 amino acids. Here the CDR3 reads CASSASGALQETQYF. The CDR3 DNA is TGCGCCAGCAGCGCTAGCGGGGCCTTACAAGAGACCCAGTACTTC.

This clonotype was found a few times. This rearrangement joins TRBV7-2 to TRBJ2-1; perhaps TRBD1 as D (7 bases). The CDR3 loop spans 20 amino acids. V gave up 1 base and J gave up 0 bases, with 22 bases separating them. Germline V gene data show CDR1 as SGHTA and CDR2 as FQGNSA. The CDR3 region has the DNA TGTGCCAGCAGCTTAGGGGCGCGGCTCAGGGGGGAGAGCTCCTACAATGAGCAGTTCTTC. Translated, it gives CASSLGARLRGESSYNEQFF.

The genes are TRBV7-9 and TRBJ1-2; the D gene is possibly TRBD1 (5 bases). This CDR3 region has 16 residues. Trimming cost V 1 base and J 6 bases, with 18 bases left between them. Germline CDR1 SEHNR, CDR2 FQNEAQ (reference sequence). The CDR3 here is CASSLGQRVLWDGYTF. The CDR3 DNA reads TGTGCCAGCAGCTTAGGACAGCGAGTTCTTTGGGATGGCTACACCTTC.

This clonotype appeared a few times. The V gene is TRBV28, the J gene TRBJ1-5, with no clear D. Germline V gives CDR1 MDHEN, CDR2 SYDVKM. The germline V and J ends were trimmed by 4 bases and 13 bases, with 20 bases remaining between them. This CDR3 comprises 14 residues. CDR3 nucleotides: TGTGCCAGCAGTTCCGGGTCATCGGCCAGAGATCAGCATTTT. Translation gives CASSSGSSARDQHF.

There are many counts of this clonotype. The chain uses TRBV28 and TRBJ1-2; tentative D call: TRBD1 (6 bases). The germline gives CDR1 MDHEN, CDR2 SYDVKM. The CDR3 loop spans 14 amino acids. The germline V and J ends were trimmed by 5 bases and 6 bases, with 16 bases remaining between them. As DNA, the CDR3 is TGTGCCAGCAGTCCTACAGGGAGCCGCAATGGCTACACCTTC. Translation: CASSPTGSRNGYTF.

The chain uses TRBV4-1 and TRBJ1-2, with TRBD1 matching over 12 bases. After removal of 0 bases from V and 8 bases from J, the junction contained 4 bases not matched to a gene. The CDR3 runs to 15 residues. Per germline, CDR1 MGHRA and CDR2 YSYEKL. This CDR3 reads CASSQEGGTGGGYTF. DNA of the CDR3: TGCGCCAGCAGCCAAGAAGGGGGGACAGGGGGCGGCTACACCTTC.

This clonotype was observed a handful of times. The gene calls are TRBV7-9 and TRBJ2-5, with D possibly TRBD1 on 6 matching bases. Per the germline V gene, CDR1 is SEHNR and CDR2 is FQNEAQ (reference sequence). The CDR3 covers 14 residues. Trimming took 6 bases from V and 5 from J, leaving 16 bases between them. CDR3 amino acids: CASSYGQPVETQYF. The CDR3 bases are TGTGCCAGCAGTTATGGACAGCCCGTGGAGACCCAGTACTTC.

This clonotype was observed a handful of times. This chain connects TRBV6-1 to TRBJ2-7; D call uncertain. V lost 6 bases to trimming and J lost 1 base, with 16 bases between them. CDR3 length equals 15 residues. CDR1 MNHNS and CDR2 SASEGT come from the germline V gene. CDR3 loop: CASRPLNDASYEQYF. CDR3 sequence (DNA): TGTGCCAGCAGACCATTAAATGACGCTTCCTACGAGCAGTACTTC.

This chain uses TRBV20-1 with TRBJ2-2, with 11 bases aligning to TRBD1. Germline V gene data show CDR1 as DFQATT and CDR2 as SNEGSKA (reference sequence). V trimming: 4 bases; J trimming: 7 bases; junction bases outside the gene matches: 5. The CDR3 covers 14 residues. DNA for the CDR3: TGCAGTGCTATGGACAGGGGGCGGGTCGGGGAGCTGTTTTTT. This encodes CSAMDRGRVGELFF.

This clonotype was seen repeatedly, ten times or more. This sequence joins TRBV30 and TRBJ2-1, with D unresolved. The CDR3 contains 14 residues. From germline, CDR1 is GTSNPN and CDR2 SVGIG (reference sequence). The V end lost 0 bases, the J end lost 3 bases, and 9 bases lay between the germline ends. CDR3 coding DNA: TGTGCCTGGAGTGTTTTGGGCATCTACAATGAGCAGTTCTTC. This translates into CAWSVLGIYNEQFF.

This clonotype came up a few times. A junction end diverges from the germline sequence, so it may reflect a read error. The V gene is TRBV27, the J gene TRBJ2-7; D might be TRBD1 (6 bases). The CDR3 has 14 residues. CDR1 is MNHEY, CDR2 SMNVEV, per germline (reference sequence). CDR3 coding DNA: TGTGCCAGCAGTTTATTGGACAGAATCTACGAACAGTACTTC. Translation: CASSLLDRIYEQYF.

This sequence joins TRBV4-3 and TRBJ2-5; D possibly corresponds to TRBD2 (6 bases). V was cut by 0 bases and J by 14 bases, with 19 bases left in between. Germline assignment: CDR1 LGHNA and CDR2 YSLEER. The CDR3 consists of 14 residues. In nucleotides, the CDR3 is TGCGCCAGCAGCCAAGACCTCGCCCCGGGCGGGATTTACTTC. Its translation: CASSQDLAPGGIYF.

The sample holds a few counts of this clonotype. The chain couples TRBV7-6 to TRBJ2-1; perhaps TRBD2 as D (6 bases). V was cut by 1 base and J by 5 bases, with 15 bases left in between. Germline values: CDR1 SGHVS, CDR2 FNYEAQ. The CDR3 totals 16 residues. The CDR3 loop reads CASSLVVRRGNNEQFF. CDR3 in DNA: TGTGCCAGCAGCTTAGTCGTTCGGCGGGGCAACAATGAGCAGTTCTTC.

This clonotype was seen only a few times. The rearrangement joins TRBV28 to TRBJ2-5, with a possible D match to TRBD2 (5 bases). V lost 7 bases and J 7 bases, leaving 10 bases between the germline ends. This CDR3 region has 11 residues. CDR1 and CDR2 from the germline V gene are MDHEN and SYDVKM. CDR3 coding DNA: TGTGCCAGCATTCGCCGGGGGACCCAGTACTTC. Its protein product is CASIRRGTQYF.

The J gene is TRBJ1-2, the V gene TRBV18, with 7 positions matching TRBD1. CDR1 is KGHSH, CDR2 LQKENI, per germline. Trimming took 3 bases from V and 6 from J; bases not matched to a gene: 13. The CDR3 sequence is 16 residues long. The CDR3 sequence is CASSPLDRSSFDGYTF. The DNA of the CDR3 is TGTGCCAGCTCACCCTTGGACAGGTCCTCTTTTGATGGCTACACCTTC. Complete variable domain (other parts from reference TRBV18 and TRBJ1-2): NAGVMQNPRHLVRRRGQEARLRCSPMKGHSHVYWYRQLPEEGLKFMVYLQKENIIDESGMPKERFSAEFPKEGPSILRIQQVVRGDSAAYFCASSPLDRSSFDGYTFGSGTRLTVV.

This clonotype was picked up many times. V and J are TRBV7-2 and TRBJ1-5; D uncertain. In germline, CDR1 is SGHTA, CDR2 FQGNSA. The CDR3 is 15 residues long. The V gene lost 3 bases and the J gene lost 4 bases, with 13 bases spanning the gap. CDR3 DNA sequence: TGTGCCAGCAGCTTTGGAGGCGGACCGAATCAGCCCCAGCATTTT. Its translation: CASSFGGGPNQPQHF.

This clonotype was seen repeatedly, ten times or more. The rearrangement uses TRBV30 and TRBJ1-1; D unresolved. Trimming removed 3 bases at V and 10 bases at J, with 12 bases between. Germline V lookup: CDR1 GTSNPN, CDR2 SVGIG (reference sequence). The CDR3 covers 11 residues. The CDR3 DNA is TGTGCCTGGAGGAGAATTGCACTAGCTTTCTTT. Protein product: CAWRRIALAFF.

The sample holds many counts of this clonotype. This chain links TRBV28 with TRBJ2-3, with D perhaps being TRBD1 or TRBD2 (7 bases each). The germline CDR1 and CDR2 sequences are MDHEN and SYDVKM. The CDR3 contains 16 residues. The ends were cut back, 8 bases at V and 2 bases at J, with 20 bases in the middle. CDR3 loop: CASGETSRGFTDTQYF. The CDR3 bases are TGTGCCAGCGGTGAGACTAGCAGGGGGTTCACAGATACGCAGTATTTT. Variable domain in full (rest from reference TRBV28 and TRBJ2-3): DVKVTQSSRYLVKRTGEKVFLECVQDMDHENMFWYRQDPGLGLRLIYFSYDVKMKEKGDIPEGYSVSREKKERFSLILESASTNQTSMYLCASGETSRGFTDTQYFGPGTRLTVL.

This clonotype was counted only a few times. The V call is TRBV2, the J call TRBJ2-2; D is ambiguous. CDR1 and CDR2 from the germline V gene are SNHLY and FYNNEI. V lost 6 bases to trimming and J lost 5 bases, with 19 bases between them. The CDR3 is 16 amino acids. This CDR3 reads CASSDRLPPGTGELFF. The DNA of the CDR3 is TGTGCCAGCAGCGACCGACTCCCCCCTGGGACCGGGGAGCTGTTTTTT.

The chain recombines TRBV7-9 with TRBJ2-3; 9 bases agree with TRBD1. With 6 bases clipped from V and 5 bases from J, the junction kept 9 bases outside the gene matches. The CDR3 consists of 15 residues. Germline lookup yields CDR1 SEHNR and CDR2 FQNEAQ (reference sequence). CDR3 sequence (DNA): TGTGCCAGCAGGCGAAGAGACAGGGGGGGAGATACGCAGTATTTT. It yields the protein CASRRRDRGGDTQYF.

This clonotype showed up many times. The chain couples TRBV6-1 to TRBJ1-1, with TRBD1 as a possible D gene (6 bases). V was pared by 4 bases and J by 3 bases, with 9 bases between. The CDR3 covers 13 residues. Germline V CDR1 and CDR2: MNHNS, SASEGT. The CDR3 DNA is TGTGCCAGCAGTGGGACAGCTGACACTGAAGCTTTCTTT. It codes for CASSGTADTEAFF.

This clonotype was found a few times. The J gene is TRBJ2-5, the V gene TRBV6-2 or TRBV6-3, with 10 positions matching TRBD2. J lost 5 bases, V lost 4 bases, and 7 bases had no gene match. The CDR3 contains 15 residues. The germline V gene has CDR1 MNHEY and CDR2 SVGEGT. Here the CDR3 DNA reads TGTGCCAGCAGTTCCCAAGGGACTAGCGTTGAGACCCAGTACTTC. Translated: CASSSQGTSVETQYF.

This chain uses TRBV15 with TRBJ1-1; TRBD1 might be the D (6 bases). Germline V gives CDR1 LNHNV, CDR2 YYDKDF (reference sequence). The CDR3 covers 15 residues. Trimming took off 2 bases at V and 1 base at J, with 11 bases between the two ends. CDR3 in amino acids: CATSRPLQGNTEAFF. CDR3 DNA sequence: TGTGCCACCAGCAGACCCTTACAGGGGAACACTGAAGCTTTCTTT.

This clonotype has just a few counts. The chain has TRBV27 and TRBJ2-1, with TRBD2 matching 13 bases. CDR1 and CDR2 (germline): MNHEY, SMNVEV (reference sequence). Losses at the gene ends were 7 bases for V and 7 bases for J; bases not matched to a gene: 1. CDR3 length: 13 residues. The CDR3 loop reads CASTGLAGNEQFF. In nucleotides, the CDR3 is TGTGCCAGCACGGGACTAGCGGGAAATGAGCAGTTCTTC.

The sample holds many counts of this clonotype. V usage is TRBV28 and J usage is TRBJ2-7; possible D gene TRBD2, 6 bases. This CDR3 comprises 14 residues. V was trimmed by 2 bases and J by 0 bases, leaving 8 bases between them. In germline, CDR1 is MDHEN, CDR2 SYDVKM. The CDR3 DNA reads as TGTGCCAGCAGTTTACTAGCGAGCTCCTACGAGCAGTACTTC. This translates into CASSLLASSYEQYF.

This sequence joins TRBV18 and TRBJ2-7, with unresolved D. Germline values: CDR1 KGHSH, CDR2 LQKENI. The V end was cut by 4 bases, the J end by 2 bases, with 12 bases between. This CDR3 is 14 amino acids long. CDR3: CASSLDPPPYEQYF. The DNA of the CDR3 is TGTGCCAGCTCACTCGATCCTCCTCCCTACGAGCAGTACTTC.